Given below is one T cell receptor (beta chain) in context. The protocol was immunoSEQ multiplex PCR, while the TCRdb copy is restricted to in-frame clones and leaves out a portion. The data show about 35,000 clones, around 89% seen once. Time point of the sample: newly diagnosed, previously untreated cHL patient sample. Negative magnetic selection isolated CD4+ T cells from thawed PBMCs. Comparator PBMCs were from newly diagnosed, untreated classical Hodgkin lymphoma. CDR1 and CDR2 from the germline V gene are SGHTA and FQGNSA. The CDR3 has 14 residues. V gave up 2 bases and J gave up 5 bases; unmatched junction bases: 4. This entry belongs to a study of PD-1 blockade in classical Hodgkin lymphoma.

V is TRBV7-2 and J is TRBJ2-7, with 9 bases identical to TRBD2. This TCR derives from a human donor with classical Hodgkin lymphoma. Source material: CD4+ T cells from blood. As DNA, the CDR3 is TGTGCCAGCAGCTTAAGTAGCGGGAGTCACGAGCAGTACTTC. Its protein product is CASSLSSGSHEQYF.